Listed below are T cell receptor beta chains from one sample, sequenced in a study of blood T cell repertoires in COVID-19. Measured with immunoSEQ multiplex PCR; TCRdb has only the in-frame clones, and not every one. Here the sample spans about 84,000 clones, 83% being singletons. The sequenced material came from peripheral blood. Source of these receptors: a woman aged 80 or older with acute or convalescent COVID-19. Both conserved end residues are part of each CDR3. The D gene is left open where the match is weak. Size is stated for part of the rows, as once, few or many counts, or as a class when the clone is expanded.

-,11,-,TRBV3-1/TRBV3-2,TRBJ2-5,CASSQESAQYF,TGTGCCAGCAGCCAAGAATCGGCCCAGTACTTC
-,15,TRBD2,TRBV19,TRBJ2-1,CASSPTSASVEEQFF,TGTGCCAGTAGTCCGACTAGCGCATCTGTGGAGGAGCAGTTCTTC
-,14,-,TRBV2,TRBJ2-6,CASSDRVWANVLTF,TGTGCCAGCAGTGACAGGGTCTGGGCCAACGTCCTGACTTTC
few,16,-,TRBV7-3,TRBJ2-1,CASSLRHGESYNEQFF,TGTGCCAGCAGCTTAAGGCACGGGGAGTCCTACAATGAGCAGTTCTTC
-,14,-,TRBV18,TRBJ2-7,CASSPRESSYEQYF,TGTGCCAGCTCACCAAGAGAGAGCTCCTACGAGCAGTACTTC
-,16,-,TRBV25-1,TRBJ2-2,CASSEYGRGRTGELFF,TGTGCCAGCAGTGAATATGGCAGGGGAAGGACCGGGGAGCTGTTTTTT
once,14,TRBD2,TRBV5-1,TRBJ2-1,CASRYQREFNEQFF,TGCGCCAGCAGGTACCAGCGGGAGTTCAATGAGCAGTTCTTC
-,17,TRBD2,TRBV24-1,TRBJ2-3,CATSDFASGHSTDTQYF,TGTGCCACCAGTGATTTTGCTAGCGGGCATAGCACAGATACGCAGTATTTT
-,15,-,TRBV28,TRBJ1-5,CASSLPGGSNQPQHF,TGTGCCAGCAGTCTCCCTGGGGGGAGCAATCAGCCCCAGCATTTT
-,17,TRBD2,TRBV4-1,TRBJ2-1,CASSQAPGLADYNEQFF,TGCGCCAGCAGCCAAGCCCCGGGACTAGCGGACTACAATGAGCAGTTCTTC
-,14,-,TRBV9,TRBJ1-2,CASSVGGGDYGYTF,TGTGCCAGCAGCGTAGGTGGAGGGGACTATGGCTACACCTTC
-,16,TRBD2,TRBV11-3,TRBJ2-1,CASSLAGGSTYNEQFF,TGTGCCAGCAGCTTAGCGGGAGGGTCAACCTACAATGAGCAGTTCTTC
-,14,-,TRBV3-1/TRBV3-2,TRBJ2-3,CASSQEASTDTQYF,TGTGCCAGCAGCCAAGAGGCCAGCACAGATACGCAGTATTTT
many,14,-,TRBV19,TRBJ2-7,CASSFKSFGVEQYF,TGTGCCAGTAGTTTTAAGAGTTTTGGAGTAGAGCAGTACTTC
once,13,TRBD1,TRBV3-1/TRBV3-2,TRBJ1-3,CASSQSTGNTIYF,TGTGCCAGCAGCCAATCGACAGGGAACACCATATATTTT
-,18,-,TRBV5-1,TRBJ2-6,CASSLALTSSSGANVLTF,TGCGCCAGCAGCTTGGCCCTTACCTCGAGTTCTGGGGCCAACGTCCTGACTTTC
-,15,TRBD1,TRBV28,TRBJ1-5,CASSLRQGGSQPQHF,TGTGCCAGCAGTTTAAGACAGGGGGGCAGTCAGCCCCAGCATTTT
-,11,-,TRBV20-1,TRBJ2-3,CSAYGTDTQYF,TGCAGTGCTTACGGGACAGATACGCAGTATTTT
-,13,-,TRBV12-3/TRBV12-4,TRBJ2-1,CASSLPMHNEQFF,TGTGCCAGCAGTTTACCTATGCACAATGAGCAGTTCTTC
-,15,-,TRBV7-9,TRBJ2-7,CASSWAVGGSYEQYF,TGTGCCAGCAGTTGGGCTGTAGGGGGATCCTACGAGCAGTACTTC
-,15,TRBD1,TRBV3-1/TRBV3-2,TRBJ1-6,CASSQTGTGTRPLHF,TGTGCCAGCAGCCAGACCGGGACAGGAACCCGACCCCTCCACTTT
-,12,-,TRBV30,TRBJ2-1,CAWSVQVNEQFF,TGTGCCTGGAGTGTACAGGTGAATGAGCAGTTCTTC
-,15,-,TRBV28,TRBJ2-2,CASRKFPEGTGELFF,TGTGCCAGCAGAAAATTTCCCGAGGGTACCGGGGAGCTGTTTTTT
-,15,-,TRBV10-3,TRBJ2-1,CAISGISSSYNEQFF,TGTGCCATCAGTGGGATCTCTAGCTCCTACAATGAGCAGTTCTTC
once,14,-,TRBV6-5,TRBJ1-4,CASSYRGVDEKLFF,TGTGCCAGCAGTTACCGGGGGGTAGATGAAAAACTGTTTTTT
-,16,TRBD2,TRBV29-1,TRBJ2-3,CSVDRREGLDTDTQYF,TGCAGCGTTGACAGGCGGGAGGGCCTAGACACAGATACGCAGTATTTT
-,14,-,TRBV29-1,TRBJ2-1,CSARRAGTYNEQFF,TGCAGCGCCCGGCGGGCGGGAACCTACAATGAGCAGTTCTTC
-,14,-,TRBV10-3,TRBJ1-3,CAISVTASGNTIYF,TGTGCCATCAGTGTGACAGCCTCTGGAAACACCATATATTTT
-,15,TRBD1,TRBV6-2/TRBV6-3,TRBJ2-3,CASSLPRTGRDTQYF,TGTGCCAGCAGTCTTCCCCGGACAGGGCGGGATACGCAGTATTTT